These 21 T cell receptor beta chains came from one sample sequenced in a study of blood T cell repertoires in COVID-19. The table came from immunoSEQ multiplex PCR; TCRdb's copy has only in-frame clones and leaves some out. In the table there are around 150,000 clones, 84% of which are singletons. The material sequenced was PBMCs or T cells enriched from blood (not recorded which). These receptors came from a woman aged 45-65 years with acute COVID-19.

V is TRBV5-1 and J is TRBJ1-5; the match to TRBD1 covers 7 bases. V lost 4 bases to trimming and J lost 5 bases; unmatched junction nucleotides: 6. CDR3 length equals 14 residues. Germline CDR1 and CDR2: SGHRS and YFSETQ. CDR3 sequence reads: CASSGGQPDQPQHF. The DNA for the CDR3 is TGCGCCAGCAGCGGGGGACAGCCTGATCAGCCCCAGCATTTT.

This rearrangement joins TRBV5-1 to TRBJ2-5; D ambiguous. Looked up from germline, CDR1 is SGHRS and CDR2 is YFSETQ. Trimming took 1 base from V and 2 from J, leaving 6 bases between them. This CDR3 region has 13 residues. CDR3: CASSLSPQETQYF. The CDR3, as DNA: TGCGCCAGCAGCTTGTCTCCTCAAGAGACCCAGTACTTC.

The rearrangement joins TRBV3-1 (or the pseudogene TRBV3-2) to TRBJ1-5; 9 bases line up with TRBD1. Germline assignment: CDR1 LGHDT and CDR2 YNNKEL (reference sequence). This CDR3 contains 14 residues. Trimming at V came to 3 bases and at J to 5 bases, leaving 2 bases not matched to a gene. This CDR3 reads CASSQGQGYQPQHF. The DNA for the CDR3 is TGTGCCAGCAGCCAGGGACAGGGCTATCAGCCCCAGCATTTT.

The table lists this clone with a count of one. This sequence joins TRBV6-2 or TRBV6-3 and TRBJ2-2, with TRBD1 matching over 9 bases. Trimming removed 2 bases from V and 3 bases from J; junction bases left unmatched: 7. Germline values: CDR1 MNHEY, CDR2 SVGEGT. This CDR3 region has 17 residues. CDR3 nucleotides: TGTGCCAGCAGTTACCCTCCACAGGGGGCCCACACCGGGGAGCTGTTTTTT. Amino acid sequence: CASSYPPQGAHTGELFF.

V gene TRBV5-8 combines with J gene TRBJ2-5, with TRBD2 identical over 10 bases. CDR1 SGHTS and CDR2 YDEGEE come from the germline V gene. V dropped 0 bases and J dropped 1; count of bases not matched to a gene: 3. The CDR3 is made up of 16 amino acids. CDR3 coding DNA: TGTGCCAGCAGCTTGGGCGCTAGCGGGGGCCAAGAGACCCAGTACTTC. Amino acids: CASSLGASGGQETQYF.

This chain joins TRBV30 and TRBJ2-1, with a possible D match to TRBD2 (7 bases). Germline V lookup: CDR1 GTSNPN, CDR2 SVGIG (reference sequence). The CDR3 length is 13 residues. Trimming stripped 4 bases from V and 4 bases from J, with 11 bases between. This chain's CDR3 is CAWNGGQYNEQFF. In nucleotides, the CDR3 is TGTGCCTGGAACGGGGGGCAGTACAATGAGCAGTTCTTC. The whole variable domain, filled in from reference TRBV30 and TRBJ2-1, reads SQTIHQWPATLVQPVGSPLSLECTVEGTSNPNLYWYRQAAGRGLQLLFYSVGIGQISSEVPQNLSASRPQDRQFILSSKKLLLSDSGFYLCAWNGGQYNEQFFGPGTRLTVL.

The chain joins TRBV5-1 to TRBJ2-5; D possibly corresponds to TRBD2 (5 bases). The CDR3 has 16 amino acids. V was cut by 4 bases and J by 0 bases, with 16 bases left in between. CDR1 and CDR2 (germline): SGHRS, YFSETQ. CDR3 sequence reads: CASSIPDGSYQETQYF. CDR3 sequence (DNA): TGCGCCAGCAGCATCCCGGATGGGAGCTACCAAGAGACCCAGTACTTC.

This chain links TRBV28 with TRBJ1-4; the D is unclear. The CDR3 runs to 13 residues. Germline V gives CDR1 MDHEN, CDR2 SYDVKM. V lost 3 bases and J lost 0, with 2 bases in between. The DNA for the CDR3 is TGTGCCAGCAGTTTTACAACTAATGAAAAACTGTTTTTT. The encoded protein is CASSFTTNEKLFF.

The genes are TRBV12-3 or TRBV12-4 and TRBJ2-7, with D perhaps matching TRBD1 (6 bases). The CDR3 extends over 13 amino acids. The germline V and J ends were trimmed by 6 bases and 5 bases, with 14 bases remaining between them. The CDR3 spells CASRPTGSDEQYF. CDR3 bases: TGTGCCAGCAGGCCTACAGGGAGCGACGAGCAGTACTTC.

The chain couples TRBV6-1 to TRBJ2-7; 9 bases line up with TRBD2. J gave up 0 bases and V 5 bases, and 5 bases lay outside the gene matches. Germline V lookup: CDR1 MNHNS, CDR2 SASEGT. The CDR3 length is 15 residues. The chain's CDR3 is CASSSEREVSYEQYF. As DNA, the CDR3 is TGTGCCAGCAGTTCGGAGCGGGAGGTCTCCTACGAGCAGTACTTC.

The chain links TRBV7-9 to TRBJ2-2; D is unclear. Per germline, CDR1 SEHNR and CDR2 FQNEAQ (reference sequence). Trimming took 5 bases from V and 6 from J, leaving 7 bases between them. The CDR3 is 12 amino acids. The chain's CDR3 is CASSLYPGELFF. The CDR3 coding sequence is TGTGCCAGCAGCCTTTATCCCGGGGAGCTGTTTTTT.

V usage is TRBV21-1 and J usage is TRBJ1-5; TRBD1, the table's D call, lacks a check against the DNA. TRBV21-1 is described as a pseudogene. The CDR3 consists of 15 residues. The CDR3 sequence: CASSRRDRVCQPQHF. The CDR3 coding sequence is TGTGCCAGCAGCCGACGGGACAGGGTATGCCAGCCCCAGCATTTT.

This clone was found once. The DNA for the CDR3 is TGTGCCAGCAGCCGCAGAGGACAGGGATTATATAATTCACCCCTCCACTTT. Translated, it gives CASSRRGQGLYNSPLHF. The chain joins TRBV3-1 (or the pseudogene TRBV3-2) to TRBJ1-6; 8 positions match TRBD1. Germline V CDR1 and CDR2: LGHDT, YNNKEL (reference sequence). This CDR3 region has 17 residues. Trimming took 4 bases from V and 4 from J; bases not matched to a gene: 9.

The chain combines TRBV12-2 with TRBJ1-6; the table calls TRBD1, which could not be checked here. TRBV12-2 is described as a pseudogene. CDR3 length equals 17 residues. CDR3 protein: CASRLAPDRGQDSPLHF. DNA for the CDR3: TGTGCAAGTCGCTTAGCGCCGGACAGGGGTCAGGATTCACCCCTCCACTTT.

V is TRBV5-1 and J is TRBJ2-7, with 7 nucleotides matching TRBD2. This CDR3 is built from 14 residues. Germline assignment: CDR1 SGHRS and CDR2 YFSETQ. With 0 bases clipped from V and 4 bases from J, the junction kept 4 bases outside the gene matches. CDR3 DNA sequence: TGCGCCAGCAGCTTGGAGGCGGGAGATTACGAGCAGTACTTC. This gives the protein CASSLEAGDYEQYF.

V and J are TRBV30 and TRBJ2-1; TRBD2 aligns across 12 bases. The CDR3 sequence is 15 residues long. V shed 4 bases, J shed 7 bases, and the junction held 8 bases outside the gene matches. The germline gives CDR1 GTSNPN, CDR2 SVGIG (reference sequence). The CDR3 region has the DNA TGTGCCTGGAACCCGACTAGCGGGAGTCTAAATGAGCAGTTCTTC. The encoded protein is CAWNPTSGSLNEQFF. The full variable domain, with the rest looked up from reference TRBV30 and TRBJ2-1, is SQTIHQWPATLVQPVGSPLSLECTVEGTSNPNLYWYRQAAGRGLQLLFYSVGIGQISSEVPQNLSASRPQDRQFILSSKKLLLSDSGFYLCAWNPTSGSLNEQFFGPGTRLTVL.

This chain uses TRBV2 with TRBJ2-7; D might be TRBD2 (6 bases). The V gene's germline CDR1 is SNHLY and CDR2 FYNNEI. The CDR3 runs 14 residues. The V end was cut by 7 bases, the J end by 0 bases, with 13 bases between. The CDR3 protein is CASKTGLSSYEQYF. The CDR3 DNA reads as TGTGCCAGCAAAACGGGACTTTCCTCCTACGAGCAGTACTTC.

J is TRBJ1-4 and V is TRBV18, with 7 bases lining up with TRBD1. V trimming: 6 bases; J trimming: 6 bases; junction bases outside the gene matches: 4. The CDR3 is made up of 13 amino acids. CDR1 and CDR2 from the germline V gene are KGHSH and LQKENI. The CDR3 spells CASSLGQDEKLFF. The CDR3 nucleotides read TGTGCCAGCTCGCTAGGACAGGATGAAAAACTGTTTTTT.

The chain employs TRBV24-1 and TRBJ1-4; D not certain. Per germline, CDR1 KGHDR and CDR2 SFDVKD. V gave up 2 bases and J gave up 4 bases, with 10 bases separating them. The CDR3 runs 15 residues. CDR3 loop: CATSDSRVDNEKLFF. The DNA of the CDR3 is TGTGCCACCAGTGATTCCCGGGTCGATAATGAAAAACTGTTTTTT.

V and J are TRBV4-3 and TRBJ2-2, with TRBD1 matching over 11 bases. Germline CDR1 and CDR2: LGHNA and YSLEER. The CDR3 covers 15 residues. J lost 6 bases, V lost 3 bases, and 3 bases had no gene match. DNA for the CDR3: TGCGCCAGCAGCCACGGACAGGGGGCCTCCGGGGAGCTGTTTTTT. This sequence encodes CASSHGQGASGELFF.

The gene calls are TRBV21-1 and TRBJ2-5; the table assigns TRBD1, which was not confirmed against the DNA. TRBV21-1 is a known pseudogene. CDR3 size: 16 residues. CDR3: CASSKARTGGVGTQYF. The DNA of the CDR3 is TGTGCCAGCAGCAAAGCGAGGACAGGGGGGGTCGGGACCCAGTACTTC.